These 26 T cell receptor beta chains originate from one sample sequenced in a study of T cells in pancreatic ductal adenocarcinoma. The assay was immunoSEQ multiplex PCR, and TCRdb's table has in-frame clones only and misses some. The table has roughly 100,000 clones, around 96% seen once. The selected patients with pancreatic ductal adenocarcinoma had surgery but no neoadjuvant therapy. Source material: PBMCs. Receptor source: a human donor with pancreatic ductal adenocarcinoma.

The genes are TRBV28 and TRBJ2-7, with TRBD1 as a possible D gene (6 bases). Germline lookup yields CDR1 MDHEN and CDR2 SYDVKM. The CDR3 contains 14 residues. V lost 5 bases and J lost 4, with 15 bases in between. CDR3 nucleotides: TGTGCCAGCAGTCGACGGGACACGGATTACGAGCAGTACTTC. This gives the protein CASSRRDTDYEQYF. The full variable domain, its missing parts supplied by reference TRBV28 and TRBJ2-7, is DVKVTQSSRYLVKRTGEKVFLECVQDMDHENMFWYRQDPGLGLRLIYFSYDVKMKEKGDIPEGYSVSREKKERFSLILESASTNQTSMYLCASSRRDTDYEQYFGPGTRLTVT.

CDR3 DNA: TGTGCCAGCAGCTCGGGCGGGGACAGGGGACGGGATACGCAGTATTTT. Amino acids: CASSSGGDRGRDTQYF. The rearrangement uses TRBV7-2 and TRBJ2-3, with 10 bases that match TRBD1. The germline V gene has CDR1 SGHTA and CDR2 FQGNSA. Trimming at V came to 4 bases and at J to 6 bases, leaving 10 bases not matched to a gene. The CDR3 covers 16 residues.

This clone was found a few times. V is TRBV28 and J is TRBJ2-7, with 8 bases aligning to TRBD2. Germline-derived CDR1 and CDR2 are MDHEN and SYDVKM. CDR3 size: 12 residues. Losses at the gene ends were 3 bases for V and 7 bases for J; bases not matched to a gene: 2. CDR3 loop: CASSLGTSEQYF. The CDR3 DNA follows: TGTGCCAGCAGTTTGGGGACTAGTGAGCAGTACTTC. The full variable domain, in which reference TRBV28 and TRBJ2-7 provide the parts outside the CDR3, is DVKVTQSSRYLVKRTGEKVFLECVQDMDHENMFWYRQDPGLGLRLIYFSYDVKMKEKGDIPEGYSVSREKKERFSLILESASTNQTSMYLCASSLGTSEQYFGPGTRLTVT.

The table lists this clone with a count of one. The rearrangement links TRBV5-4 to TRBJ2-1; 10 nucleotides match TRBD2. CDR3 length equals 16 residues. Germline V gene sequence: CDR1 SGHNT, CDR2 YYREEE (reference sequence). Unmatched junction bases numbered 11, after V lost 4 bases and J lost 7 bases. DNA for the CDR3: TGTGCCAGCAGCGTCCTAGCGGGAGATCCTGAGAATGAGCAGTTCTTC. This sequence encodes CASSVLAGDPENEQFF. Drawing the rest from reference TRBV5-4 and TRBJ2-1, the complete variable domain is ETGVTQSPTHLIKTRGQQVTLRCSSQSGHNTVSWYQQALGQGPQFIFQYYREEENGRGNFPPRFSGLQFPNYSSELNVNALELDDSALYLCASSVLAGDPENEQFFGPGTRLTVL.

The chain combines TRBV7-2 with TRBJ2-5; tentative D call: TRBD1 (6 bases). CDR1 SGHTA and CDR2 FQGNSA come from the germline V gene. The CDR3 consists of 13 residues. V was clipped by 3 bases and J by 3 bases, with 8 bases between them. CDR3: CASSFSGEETQYF. CDR3 sequence (DNA): TGTGCCAGCAGCTTTTCAGGGGAAGAGACCCAGTACTTC.

The CDR3 bases are TGTGCCACAGGCAGGACAGGGGTTTACGAGCAGTACTTC. This encodes CATGRTGVYEQYF. The genes are TRBV25-1 and TRBJ2-7, with 9 bases aligning to TRBD1. With 10 bases clipped from V and 4 bases from J, the junction kept 8 bases outside the gene matches. Per the germline V gene, CDR1 is MGHDK and CDR2 is SYGVNS. The CDR3 contains 13 residues.

This clone appeared once. V usage is TRBV29-1 and J usage is TRBJ2-5; TRBD1 agrees at 8 bases. Per germline, CDR1 SQVTM and CDR2 ANQGSEA. The ends lost 5 bases at V and 3 bases at J; junction bases unmatched: 8. The CDR3 covers 14 residues. The CDR3 spells CSVFPGTGKETQYF. The CDR3 DNA reads TGCAGCGTTTTTCCCGGGACAGGAAAAGAGACCCAGTACTTC.

V usage is TRBV18 and J usage is TRBJ2-7; TRBD2 matches 13 bases. Germline CDR1 is KGHSH and CDR2 is LQKENI. The CDR3 runs 14 residues. V dropped 4 bases and J dropped 6; count of bases not matched to a gene: 3. In nucleotides, the CDR3 is TGTGCCAGCTCACGGACTAGCGGGAGTCCCGAGCAGTACTTC. Its translation: CASSRTSGSPEQYF.

As regards this clone: The identical CDR3 is also encoded by other nucleotide sequences in the sample. The chain uses TRBV5-5 and TRBJ2-7; 7 bases fit TRBD1. This CDR3 is built from 12 residues. J was trimmed by 3 bases and V by 3 bases; bases with no gene match: 0. Germline CDR1 and CDR2: SGHKS and YYEKEE (reference sequence). The CDR3 nucleotides are TGTGCCAGCAGCTCAGGGGGCTACGAGCAGTACTTC. Translation: CASSSGGYEQYF.

J is TRBJ2-5 and V is TRBV30; possibly TRBD2 for D (6 bases). V lost 2 bases, J lost 5 bases, and 9 bases lay in between. Germline V lookup: CDR1 GTSNPN, CDR2 SVGIG (reference sequence). This CDR3 spans 12 amino acids. CDR3 protein: CAWSSGTETQYF. The CDR3 region has the DNA TGTGCCTGGAGTTCCGGGACTGAGACCCAGTACTTC.

The chain joins TRBV18 to TRBJ2-1; 10 bases align to TRBD1. This CDR3 contains 15 residues. J gave up 5 bases and V 6 bases, and 7 bases lay outside the gene matches. In germline, CDR1 is KGHSH, CDR2 LQKENI. The CDR3 loop reads CASSPDRGHHNEQFF. CDR3 coding DNA: TGTGCCAGCTCGCCTGACAGGGGGCATCACAATGAGCAGTTCTTC.

The CDR3 bases are TGTGCCAGCTCACCACGAGGACTAGAGTTTGAGCAGTTCTTC. This encodes CASSPRGLEFEQFF. The J gene is TRBJ2-1, the V gene TRBV18; the match to TRBD2 covers 7 bases. This CDR3 contains 14 residues. Germline trimming cut 1 base from V and 9 bases from J; bases unmatched to any gene: 6. Germline V gene sequence: CDR1 KGHSH, CDR2 LQKENI.

This clone is a singleton in its sample. The rearrangement uses TRBV7-3 and TRBJ2-1; perhaps TRBD2 as D (6 bases). Between the trimmed V and J ends, which lost 5 bases and 1 base, there was a span of 12 bases. Germline V lookup: CDR1 SGHTA, CDR2 FQGTGA. The CDR3 runs 15 residues. CDR3 bases: TGTGCCAGCAGCCCTTGGACTAAATCCTACAATGAGCAGTTCTTC. It yields the protein CASSPWTKSYNEQFF.

The V call is TRBV19, the J call TRBJ2-3, with 12 bases fitting TRBD2. This CDR3 is 16 amino acids long. CDR1 and CDR2 from the germline V gene are LNHDA and SQIVND (reference sequence). V trimming: 5 bases; J trimming: 5 bases; junction bases outside the gene matches: 8. The CDR3 DNA sequence: TGTGCCAGTAGTCAAAGACTAGCGGGAGTGGGAGATACGCAGTATTTT. Translating gives CASSQRLAGVGDTQYF.

The rearrangement joins TRBV7-7 to TRBJ1-4, with TRBD1 identical over 7 bases. The CDR3 length is 15 residues. Trimming removed 4 bases from V and 8 bases from J; junction bases left unmatched: 10. CDR1 and CDR2 from the germline V gene are SSHAT and FNYEAQ (reference sequence). As DNA, the CDR3 is TGTGCCAGCAGCTCCACGAGGGGGCCGGGAGAAAAACTGTTTTTT. Translation gives CASSSTRGPGEKLFF.

This clone turned up a few times. This chain connects TRBV7-2 to TRBJ2-7; D may be TRBD1 (5 bases). The germline CDR1 and CDR2 sequences are SGHTA and FQGNSA. The CDR3 runs 15 residues. V lost 5 bases and J 6 bases, leaving 20 bases between the germline ends. CDR3 DNA: TGTGCCAGCAGCATTCAGGGTATTTCTTCCAGCGAGCAGTACTTC. Protein sequence: CASSIQGISSSEQYF.

In this sample, this clone turned up once. The J gene is TRBJ2-3, the V gene TRBV9, with TRBD2 matching over 7 bases. After removal of 4 bases from V and 5 bases from J, the junction contained 13 bases not matched to a gene. The CDR3 spans 16 residues. In germline, CDR1 is SGDLS, CDR2 YYNGEE. The CDR3 spells CASSRQGAGALDTQYF. The DNA of the CDR3 is TGTGCCAGCAGCCGTCAAGGGGCGGGAGCCTTAGATACGCAGTATTTT.

This clone was found once. The J gene is TRBJ2-3, the V gene TRBV11-2, with 13 bases aligning to TRBD2. The J segment lost 1 base and the V segment lost 5 bases, leaving 9 bases of the junction unmatched. The CDR3 loop spans 18 amino acids. Germline V gene lookup returns CDR1 SGHAT and CDR2 FQNNGV. The DNA of the CDR3 is TGTGCCAGCAGCCTTGGGACTAGCGGGATCGGGGGCACAGATACGCAGTATTTT. Translated, it gives CASSLGTSGIGGTDTQYF.

The genes are TRBV14 and TRBJ2-1; D is unresolved. CDR3 length: 14 residues. The V and J ends lost 2 bases and 10 bases respectively, with 15 bases between them. CDR1 is SGHDN and CDR2 is FVKESK in the germline V gene. DNA for the CDR3: TGTGCCAGCAGCCAAACCCTCAATTCGCGGGAGCAGTTCTTC. Protein: CASSQTLNSREQFF.

The V and J genes are TRBV15 and TRBJ2-5; the D gene is possibly TRBD2 (6 bases). Germline loops: CDR1 LNHNV, CDR2 YYDKDF (reference sequence). The CDR3 is made up of 15 amino acids. Trimming left V 0 bases short and J 5 bases short, with 13 bases between. This CDR3 is CATSRDPLASETQYF. The CDR3 bases are TGTGCCACCAGCAGAGATCCACTAGCAAGCGAGACCCAGTACTTC. Looking up the rest from reference TRBV15 and TRBJ2-5 gives the full variable domain: DAMVIQNPRYQVTQFGKPVTLSCSQTLNHNVMYWYQQKSSQAPKLLFHYYDKDFNNEADTPDNFQSRRPNTSFCFLDIRSPGLGDTAMYLCATSRDPLASETQYFGPGTRLLVL.

The genes are TRBV4-3 and TRBJ2-7, with D perhaps TRBD2 (5 bases). Germline-derived CDR1 and CDR2 are LGHNA and YSLEER. The CDR3 totals 14 residues. V was shortened by 3 bases and J by 3 bases, with 12 bases between the two germline ends. In DNA form, the CDR3 reads TGCGCCAGCAGCCACGGGATAGAAGACTACGAGCAGTACTTC. Its translation: CASSHGIEDYEQYF.

This clone is deemed medium-sized. The rearrangement uses TRBV2 and TRBJ2-3; 8 nucleotides line up with TRBD2. CDR1 is SNHLY, CDR2 FYNNEI, per germline. CDR3 size: 15 residues. The V segment lost 8 bases and the J segment 1 base; nucleotides outside the gene matches: 8. Here the CDR3 DNA reads TGTGCCAGCGATTATAGCGGGATTGGCACAGATACGCAGTATTTT. Translated: CASDYSGIGTDTQYF.

The chain combines TRBV10-3 with TRBJ2-2; a weak D match, TRBD2 (6 bases). The CDR3 contains 17 residues. Germline assignment: CDR1 ENHRY and CDR2 SYGVKD. Trimming pared 10 bases from V and 1 base from J, leaving 22 bases between. CDR3 loop: CATLPGLAGLNTGELFF. For the CDR3, the DNA is TGTGCCACCTTGCCCGGTCTTGCGGGGCTGAACACCGGGGAGCTGTTTTTT.

The chain links TRBV6-1 to TRBJ2-5; TRBD2 might be the D (6 bases). This CDR3 spans 14 amino acids. Germline CDR1 reads MNHNS; CDR2 reads SASEGT. V was trimmed by 3 bases and J by 4 bases, leaving 12 bases between them. The CDR3 DNA sequence: TGTGCCAGCAGTGACTGGGGGGTGCGAGAGACCCAGTACTTC. It yields the protein CASSDWGVRETQYF.

This clone has only a few counts. The chain couples TRBV5-1 to TRBJ1-1; 9 bases line up with TRBD1. The V and J ends lost 2 bases and 4 bases, in that order; junction bases with no gene match: 3. The germline V gene encodes CDR1 SGHRS and CDR2 YFSETQ. The CDR3 is made up of 14 amino acids. The DNA of the CDR3 is TGCGCCAGCAGCTTCGGACAGGGGACCACTGAAGCTTTCTTT. Translated, it gives CASSFGQGTTEAFF.

The chain links TRBV2 to TRBJ1-2; a weak D match, TRBD1 (6 bases). The CDR3 is 14 residues long. Germline values: CDR1 SNHLY, CDR2 FYNNEI. V lost 5 bases, J lost 0 bases, and 10 bases lay in between. CDR3 DNA sequence: TGTGCCAGCAGTACCCGGACAGCTAACTATGGCTACACCTTC. This gives the protein CASSTRTANYGYTF.